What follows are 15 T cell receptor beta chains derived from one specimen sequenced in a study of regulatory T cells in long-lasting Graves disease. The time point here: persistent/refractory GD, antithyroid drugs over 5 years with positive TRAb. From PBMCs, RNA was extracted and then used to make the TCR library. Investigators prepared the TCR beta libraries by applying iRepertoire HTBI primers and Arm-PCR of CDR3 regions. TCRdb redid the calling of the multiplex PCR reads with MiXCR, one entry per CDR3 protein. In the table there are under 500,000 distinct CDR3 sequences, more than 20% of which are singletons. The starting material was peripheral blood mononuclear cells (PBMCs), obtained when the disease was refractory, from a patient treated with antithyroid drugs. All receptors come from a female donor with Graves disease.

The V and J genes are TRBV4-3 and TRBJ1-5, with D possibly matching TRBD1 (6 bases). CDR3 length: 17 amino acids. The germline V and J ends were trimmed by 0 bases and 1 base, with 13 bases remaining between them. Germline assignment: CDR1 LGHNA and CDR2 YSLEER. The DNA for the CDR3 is TGCGCCAGCAGCCAAGATAGGGGGGGCGGAAGCAATCAGCCCCAGCATTTT. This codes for CASSQDRGGGSNQPQHF.

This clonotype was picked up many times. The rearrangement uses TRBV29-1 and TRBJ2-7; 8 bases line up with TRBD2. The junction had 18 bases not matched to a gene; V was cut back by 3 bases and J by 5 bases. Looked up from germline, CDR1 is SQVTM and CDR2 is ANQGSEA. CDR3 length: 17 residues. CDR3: CSVESVGIFSGVHEQYF. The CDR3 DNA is TGCAGCGTTGAGAGTGTAGGAATCTTTAGCGGGGTCCACGAGCAGTACTTC.

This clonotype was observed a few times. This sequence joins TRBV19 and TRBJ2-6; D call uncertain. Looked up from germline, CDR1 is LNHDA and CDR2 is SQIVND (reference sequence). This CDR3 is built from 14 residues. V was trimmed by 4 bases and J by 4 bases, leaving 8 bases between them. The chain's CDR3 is CASSTQAGANVLTF. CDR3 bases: TGTGCCAGTAGTACCCAAGCCGGGGCCAACGTCCTGACTTTC.

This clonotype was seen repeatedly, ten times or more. CDR3 residues: CAWSVGHEQYF. The CDR3 bases are TGTGCCTGGAGTGTTGGGCACGAGCAGTACTTC. This rearrangement joins TRBV30 to TRBJ2-7, with D uncertain. The germline gives CDR1 GTSNPN, CDR2 SVGIG (reference sequence). V lost 0 bases and J lost 5, with 5 bases in between. CDR3 length: 11 amino acids.

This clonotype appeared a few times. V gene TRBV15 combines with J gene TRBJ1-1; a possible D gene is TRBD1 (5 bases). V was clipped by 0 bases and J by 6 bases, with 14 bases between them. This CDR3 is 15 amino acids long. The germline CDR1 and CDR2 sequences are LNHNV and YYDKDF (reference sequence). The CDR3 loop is CATSRESGKGPEAFF. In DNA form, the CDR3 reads TGTGCCACCAGCAGAGAGTCAGGGAAAGGCCCTGAAGCTTTCTTT.

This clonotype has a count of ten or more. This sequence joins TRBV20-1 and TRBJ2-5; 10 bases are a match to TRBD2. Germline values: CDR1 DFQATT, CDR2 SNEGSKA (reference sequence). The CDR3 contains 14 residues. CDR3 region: CSRTLAGSQETQYF. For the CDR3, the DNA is TGCAGCCGAACACTAGCGGGGAGTCAAGAGACCCAGTACTTC.

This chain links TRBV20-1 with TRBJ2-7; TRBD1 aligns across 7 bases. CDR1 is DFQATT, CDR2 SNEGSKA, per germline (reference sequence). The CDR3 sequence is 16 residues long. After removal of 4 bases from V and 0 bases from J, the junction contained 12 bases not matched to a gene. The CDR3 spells CSAIPLDRISSYEQYF. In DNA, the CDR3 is TGCAGTGCTATCCCTTTGGACAGGATCTCCTCCTACGAGCAGTACTTC.

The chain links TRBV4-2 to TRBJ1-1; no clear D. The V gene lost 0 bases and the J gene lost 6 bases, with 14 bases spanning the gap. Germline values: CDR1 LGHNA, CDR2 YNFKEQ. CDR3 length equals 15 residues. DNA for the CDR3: TGTGCCAGCAGCCAAGACGGAGGGTTGGCGGCTGAAGCTTTCTTT. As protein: CASSQDGGLAAEAFF.

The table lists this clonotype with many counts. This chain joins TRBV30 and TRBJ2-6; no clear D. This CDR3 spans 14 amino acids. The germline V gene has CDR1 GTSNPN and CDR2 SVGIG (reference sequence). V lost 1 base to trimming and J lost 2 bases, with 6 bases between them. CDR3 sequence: CAWSGFAGANVLTF. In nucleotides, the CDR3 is TGTGCCTGGAGTGGATTCGCTGGGGCCAACGTCCTGACTTTC. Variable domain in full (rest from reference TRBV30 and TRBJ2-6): SQTIHQWPATLVQPVGSPLSLECTVEGTSNPNLYWYRQAAGRGLQLLFYSVGIGQISSEVPQNLSASRPQDRQFILSSKKLLLSDSGFYLCAWSGFAGANVLTFGAGSRLTVL.

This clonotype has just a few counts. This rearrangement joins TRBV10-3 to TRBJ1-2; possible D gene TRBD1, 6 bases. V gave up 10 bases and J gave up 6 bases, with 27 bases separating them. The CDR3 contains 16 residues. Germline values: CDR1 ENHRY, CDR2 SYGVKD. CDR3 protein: CATKTRQDLLDDGYTF. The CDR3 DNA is TGTGCCACCAAAACTAGACAGGACCTCCTAGATGATGGCTACACCTTC.

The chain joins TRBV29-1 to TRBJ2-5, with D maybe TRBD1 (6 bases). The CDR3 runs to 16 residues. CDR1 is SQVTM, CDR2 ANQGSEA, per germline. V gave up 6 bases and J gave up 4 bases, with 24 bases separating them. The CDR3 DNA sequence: TGCAGCGTGGCACCCCTAGGGGGTCAAATAGGAGAGACCCAGTACTTC. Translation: CSVAPLGGQIGETQYF.

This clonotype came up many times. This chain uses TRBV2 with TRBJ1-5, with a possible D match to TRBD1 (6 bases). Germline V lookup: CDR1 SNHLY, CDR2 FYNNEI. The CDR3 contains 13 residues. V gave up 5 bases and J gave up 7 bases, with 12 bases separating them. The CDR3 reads CASSRQGKQPQHF. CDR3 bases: TGTGCCAGCAGTCGCCAGGGGAAGCAGCCCCAGCATTTT.

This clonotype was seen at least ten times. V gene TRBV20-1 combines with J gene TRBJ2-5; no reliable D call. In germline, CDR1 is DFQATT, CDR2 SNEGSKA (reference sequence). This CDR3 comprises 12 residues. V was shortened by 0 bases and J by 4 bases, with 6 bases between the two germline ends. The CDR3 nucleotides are TGCAGTGCTAGAGATTCTCGAGAGACCCAGTACTTC. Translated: CSARDSRETQYF.

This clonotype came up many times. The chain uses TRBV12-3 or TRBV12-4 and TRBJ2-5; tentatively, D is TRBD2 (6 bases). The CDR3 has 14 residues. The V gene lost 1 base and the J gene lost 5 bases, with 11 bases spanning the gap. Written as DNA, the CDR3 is TGTGCCAGCAGTTTAGGTGGAGGGGTCGAGACCCAGTACTTC. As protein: CASSLGGGVETQYF.

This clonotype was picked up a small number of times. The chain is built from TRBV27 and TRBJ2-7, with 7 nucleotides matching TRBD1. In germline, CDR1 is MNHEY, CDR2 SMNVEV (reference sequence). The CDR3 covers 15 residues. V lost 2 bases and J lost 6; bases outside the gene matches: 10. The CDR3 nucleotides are TGTGCCAGCAGTTTACGGGGACAGAACCGACCCGAGCAGTACTTC. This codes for CASSLRGQNRPEQYF.